The 29 T cell receptor beta chains below come from one sample, sequenced in a study of graft-versus-host responses after intestinal transplantation. What these receptors recognize is not known. Only in-frame clones appear in the TCRdb table, and some are missing; sequencing was by immunoSEQ multiplex PCR. The sample includes around 100,000 clones, 85% to 95% of them seen just once. This specimen consisted of unstimulated CD8+ T cells sorted from spleen or lymph node cells, obtained before transplant. All receptors derive from a human donor who was the organ donor for an intestinal transplant.

V usage is TRBV29-1 and J usage is TRBJ2-7; 8 bases align to TRBD2. CDR3 length: 17 amino acids. Losses at the gene ends were 1 base for V and 0 bases for J; bases not matched to a gene: 11. Germline lookup yields CDR1 SQVTM and CDR2 ANQGSEA. The CDR3 nucleotides read TGCAGCGTTGAAGGCGTACCGACTAGCGCCGACTCCTACGAGCAGTACTTC. Its translation is CSVEGVPTSADSYEQYF.

The chain couples TRBV21-1 to TRBJ1-1; the table calls TRBD1, which could not be checked here. TRBV21-1 constitutes a pseudogene. The CDR3 contains 11 residues. The CDR3 nucleotides are TGTGCCAGCAGCAAAGACAGGGGAGCTTTCTTT. Translated: CASSKDRGAFF.

This chain connects TRBV11-3 to TRBJ2-2; D is perhaps TRBD2 (5 bases). The CDR3 consists of 13 residues. The V end lost 2 bases, the J end lost 8 bases, and 9 bases lay between the germline ends. Germline V gene data show CDR1 as SGHNT and CDR2 as YENEEA. CDR3 in amino acids: CASSLNSGGELFF. The CDR3 DNA sequence: TGTGCCAGCAGCTTAAACTCGGGAGGGGAGCTGTTTTTT.

This chain connects TRBV4-1 to TRBJ2-7; D call uncertain. This CDR3 region has 14 residues. Between the trimmed V and J ends, which lost 0 bases and 1 base, there was a span of 7 bases. Germline CDR1 MGHRA, CDR2 YSYEKL. The CDR3 DNA is TGCGCCAGCAGCCAAGATAGTACATCCTACGAGCAGTACTTC. Translation gives CASSQDSTSYEQYF.

This clone was counted a single time. The CDR3, as DNA: TGTGCCAGCAGCCTAGGGATAGGTTCAGATACGCAGTATTTT. Translation gives CASSLGIGSDTQYF. The chain employs TRBV7-2 and TRBJ2-3; D remains unclear. The germline V gene encodes CDR1 SGHTA and CDR2 FQGNSA. The CDR3 loop spans 14 amino acids. Deletions cut 5 bases from V and 4 bases from J, with 13 bases between.

The chain employs TRBV10-3 and TRBJ2-6, with D maybe TRBD2 (6 bases). Germline V gene lookup returns CDR1 ENHRY and CDR2 SYGVKD. The CDR3 has 16 residues. V gave up 6 bases and J gave up 6 bases, with 18 bases separating them. In DNA form, the CDR3 reads TGTGCCATCAGCGGGGGTCTGGGCCTAGAGGCCAACGTCCTGACTTTC. Translated, it gives CAISGGLGLEANVLTF.

This clone has only one observation. This rearrangement joins TRBV27 to TRBJ2-7, with D unclear. The CDR3 has 13 amino acids. Trimming cost V 3 bases and J 6 bases, with 12 bases left between them. Looked up from germline, CDR1 is MNHEY and CDR2 is SMNVEV (reference sequence). CDR3 amino acids: CASSFRVTSEQYF. CDR3 bases: TGTGCCAGCAGTTTCCGGGTTACTTCCGAGCAGTACTTC.

The chain has TRBV2 and TRBJ2-5; no clear D gene. Between the trimmed V and J ends, which lost 7 bases and 1 base, there was a span of 1 base. The CDR3 spans 10 residues. CDR1 is SNHLY, CDR2 FYNNEI, per germline. The CDR3, as DNA: TGTGCCAGCACCCAAGAGACCCAGTACTTC. This encodes CASTQETQYF.

This chain connects TRBV4-3 to TRBJ2-6; tentatively, D is TRBD2 (5 bases). This CDR3 is 18 amino acids long. The germline V gene has CDR1 LGHNA and CDR2 YSLEER. V was clipped by 4 bases and J by 0 bases, with 16 bases between them. As DNA, the CDR3 is TGCGCCAGCAGCCGCGGTCGGACTTCTGACTCTGGGGCCAACGTCCTGACTTTC. Translation gives CASSRGRTSDSGANVLTF.

V and J are TRBV29-1 and TRBJ2-5; D might be TRBD2 (6 bases). The CDR3 extends over 12 amino acids. Germline V gene lookup returns CDR1 SQVTM and CDR2 ANQGSEA. The germline V and J ends were trimmed by 6 bases and 3 bases, with 11 bases remaining between them. Written as DNA, the CDR3 is TGCAGCGTGAGACTAGTCAAAGAGACCCAGTACTTC. Protein product: CSVRLVKETQYF.

The rearrangement joins TRBV21-1 to TRBJ2-1; the listed D gene, TRBD1, was not tested against the DNA. TRBV21-1 is shown as a pseudogene. This CDR3 contains 14 residues. CDR3 DNA: TGTGCCAGCAGCAGGGACAGGAGGTATAATGAGCAGTTCTTC. This gives the protein CASSRDRRYNEQFF.

CDR3 in DNA: TGTGCCAGCAGCCAAGGATCTAGCGGGAGCGGGGAGGGGGAGCTGTTTTTT. This gives the protein CASSQGSSGSGEGELFF. The rearrangement links TRBV4-2 to TRBJ2-2; 10 bases match TRBD2. Trimming cost V 1 base and J 8 bases; bases outside gene matches: 10. The CDR3 has 17 residues. Germline assignment: CDR1 LGHNA and CDR2 YNFKEQ.

The chain has TRBV9 and TRBJ1-2; the D gene is possibly TRBD1 (6 bases). This CDR3 is built from 13 residues. Germline lookup yields CDR1 SGDLS and CDR2 YYNGEE. V lost 3 bases to trimming and J lost 0 bases, with 6 bases between them. CDR3 loop: CASSGTANYGYTF. As DNA, the CDR3 is TGTGCCAGCAGCGGGACAGCTAACTATGGCTACACCTTC.

V gene TRBV5-8 combines with J gene TRBJ2-1; 8 bases align to TRBD2. The length of the CDR3 is 16 residues. V gave up 4 bases and J gave up 8 bases; unmatched junction bases: 14. The germline V gene encodes CDR1 SGHTS and CDR2 YDEGEE. CDR3 sequence reads: CASSHTGAGALDEQFF. In nucleotides, the CDR3 is TGTGCCAGCAGCCACACGGGAGCGGGAGCTTTGGATGAGCAGTTCTTC.

The genes are TRBV20-1 and TRBJ2-2; D gene uncertain. The CDR3 loop spans 11 amino acids. The V gene's germline CDR1 is DFQATT and CDR2 SNEGSKA (reference sequence). V was cut by 3 bases and J by 6 bases, with 5 bases left in between. The chain's CDR3 is CSASTPGELFF. Written as DNA, the CDR3 is TGCAGTGCTAGTACTCCCGGGGAGCTGTTTTTT.

As DNA, the CDR3 is TGTGCCAGTAGTATAGATGGATTTTCCGGCAATGAGCAGTTCTTC. As protein: CASSIDGFSGNEQFF. This chain joins TRBV19 and TRBJ2-1, with D unresolved. The V end was cut by 0 bases, the J end by 6 bases, with 12 bases between. Per the germline V gene, CDR1 is LNHDA and CDR2 is SQIVND (reference sequence). CDR3 length: 15 amino acids.

This chain joins TRBV5-5 and TRBJ2-2, with D hard to call. Trimming shortened V by 0 bases and J by 3 bases, and 0 bases separated the two germline ends. This CDR3 spans 12 amino acids. Germline CDR1 and CDR2: SGHKS and YYEKEE (reference sequence). The DNA of the CDR3 is TGTGCCAGCAGCTTGGACACCGGGGAGCTGTTTTTT. Protein sequence: CASSLDTGELFF.

The chain couples TRBV28 to TRBJ2-1; the match to TRBD2 covers 7 bases. V gave up 6 bases and J gave up 3 bases; unmatched junction bases: 2. This CDR3 has 13 residues. Looked up from germline, CDR1 is MDHEN and CDR2 is SYDVKM. CDR3 nucleotide sequence: TGTGCCAGCAGAGAGCGGGACTACAATGAGCAGTTCTTC. The encoded protein is CASRERDYNEQFF.

V is TRBV6-5 and J is TRBJ1-2; 7 nucleotides agree with TRBD1. CDR3 length: 14 residues. V lost 0 bases and J lost 6; bases outside the gene matches: 4. Per germline, CDR1 MNHEY and CDR2 SVGAGI. CDR3 DNA sequence: TGTGCCAGCAGTTACTCGAGGACAGGCCATGGCTACACCTTC. Its protein product is CASSYSRTGHGYTF.

The V and J genes are TRBV7-6 and TRBJ2-1; 7 bases fit TRBD1. CDR1 is SGHVS and CDR2 is FNYEAQ in the germline V gene. Trimming cost V 1 base and J 8 bases; bases outside gene matches: 8. The CDR3 has 15 residues. Here the CDR3 DNA reads TGTGCCAGCAGCTTAGACCCGGACAGGACTCATGAGCAGTTCTTC. It yields the protein CASSLDPDRTHEQFF.

The V gene is TRBV27, the J gene TRBJ2-3; tentatively, D is TRBD2 (6 bases). V shed 10 bases and J shed 0 bases, with 14 bases lying between them. The CDR3 is made up of 14 amino acids. Germline-derived CDR1 and CDR2 are MNHEY and SMNVEV (reference sequence). Here the CDR3 reads CATRGTRSTDTQYF. The CDR3, as DNA: TGTGCCACCCGCGGGACTCGAAGCACAGATACGCAGTATTTT.

A single count supports this clone. The V call is TRBV7-9, the J call TRBJ2-1; 8 nucleotides align to TRBD2. The CDR3 runs to 14 residues. Germline trimming cut 3 bases from V and 9 bases from J; bases unmatched to any gene: 7. Germline loops: CDR1 SEHNR, CDR2 FQNEAQ (reference sequence). Here the CDR3 DNA reads TGTGCCAGCAGCTTTGTTGAAGCGGGAGCTGAGCAGTTCTTC. Encoded protein: CASSFVEAGAEQFF.

The V gene is TRBV7-9, the J gene TRBJ2-5, with D perhaps given as TRBD1 or TRBD2 (5 bases each). CDR1 is SEHNR and CDR2 is FQNEAQ in the germline V gene (reference sequence). The CDR3 consists of 14 residues. Trimming stripped 4 bases from V and 2 bases from J, with 11 bases between. The CDR3 sequence is CASSSRERQETQYF. CDR3 bases: TGTGCCAGCAGCTCCAGGGAGAGGCAAGAGACCCAGTACTTC.

The CDR3 nucleotides are TGTGCCACCAGCCCTACCCGGGGGGGCCTATACACCGGGGAGCTGTTTTTT. Translation: CATSPTRGGLYTGELFF. The genes are TRBV15 and TRBJ2-2, with 8 positions matching TRBD2. The CDR3 runs 17 residues. V trimming: 5 bases; J trimming: 3 bases; junction bases outside the gene matches: 11. Germline assignment: CDR1 LNHNV and CDR2 YYDKDF (reference sequence).

The CDR3 here is CASTLDIRIYGYTF. The DNA of the CDR3 is TGCGCCAGCACTCTGGACATTAGAATCTATGGCTACACCTTC. The J gene is TRBJ1-2, the V gene TRBV10-2; perhaps TRBD1 as D (5 bases). The CDR3 has 14 residues. Germline V gives CDR1 WSHSY, CDR2 SAAADI. V gave up 7 bases and J gave up 4 bases, with 16 bases separating them.

V is TRBV6-5 and J is TRBJ2-1, with 11 nucleotides matching TRBD2. The CDR3 runs to 15 residues. Trimming took 6 bases from V and 8 from J; bases not matched to a gene: 9. CDR1 and CDR2 from the germline V gene are MNHEY and SVGAGI. The CDR3 here is CASRHTSGRWHEQFF. In DNA form, the CDR3 reads TGTGCCAGCAGACACACTAGCGGGAGATGGCATGAGCAGTTCTTC.

The CDR3, as DNA: TGTGCCAGCAGCAGGACAGGGACCGACAATGAGCAGTTCTTC. It specifies CASSRTGTDNEQFF. This rearrangement joins TRBV5-6 to TRBJ2-1; 8 positions agree with TRBD1. CDR1 and CDR2 (germline): SGHDT, YYEEEE. The ends lost 4 bases at V and 5 bases at J; junction bases unmatched: 5. CDR3 length equals 14 residues.

The V and J genes are TRBV7-9 and TRBJ2-1; a weak D match, TRBD2 (5 bases). Trimming left V 5 bases short and J 9 bases short, with 11 bases between. The CDR3 consists of 12 residues. Germline lookup yields CDR1 SEHNR and CDR2 FQNEAQ (reference sequence). The CDR3 reads CASSLVGSEQFF. The CDR3, as DNA: TGTGCCAGCAGCCTCGTAGGGAGTGAGCAGTTCTTC.

The J gene is TRBJ2-7, the V gene TRBV4-1; D unclear. The CDR3 spans 10 residues. CDR1 and CDR2 (germline): MGHRA, YSYEKL. CDR3 region: CAKGTYEQYF. CDR3 coding DNA: TGCGCTAAAGGGACCTACGAGCAGTACTTC.